These 25 T cell receptor beta chains were all obtained from the same sample, sequenced in a study of beta chain features in type 1 diabetes. Study conclusions and caveats: The study found moderately but significantly shorter TCRB CDR3s in all four CD4+ subsets of Type 1 diabetes patients.

Expressed TCRB transcripts were sequenced after all isolated RNA was converted to cDNA. Sequencing was performed with immunoSEQ multiplex PCR; in TCRdb, only in-frame clones are kept and a portion is missing. The sample includes around 600,000 clones, under 15% of them seen just once. Antigens for these TCRs are unknown. Material: naive CD4+ T cells from blood. These receptors originate from a man aged 25-40 years with type 1 diabetes.

The V call is TRBV6-5, the J call TRBJ1-6; 8 bases map to TRBD1. The CDR3 covers 15 residues. Trimming took 6 bases from V and 4 from J; bases not matched to a gene: 5. Germline V lookup: CDR1 MNHEY, CDR2 SVGAGI. CDR3 sequence: CASSRDRSYNSPLHF. In nucleotides, the CDR3 is TGTGCCAGCAGCCGGGACAGGAGTTATAATTCACCCCTCCACTTT.

This rearrangement joins TRBV9 to TRBJ2-5; 7 bases match TRBD2. J gave up 1 base and V 3 bases, and 6 bases lay outside the gene matches. Per germline, CDR1 SGDLS and CDR2 YYNGEE. This CDR3 contains 15 residues. The CDR3: CASSGRGLLQETQYF. As DNA, the CDR3 is TGTGCCAGCAGCGGCCGGGGACTACTCCAAGAGACCCAGTACTTC.

This clone was picked up a small number of times. This rearrangement joins TRBV2 to TRBJ1-6, with 8 positions matching TRBD1. With 6 bases clipped from V and 0 bases from J, the junction kept 7 bases outside the gene matches. This CDR3 comprises 17 residues. CDR1 is SNHLY and CDR2 is FYNNEI in the germline V gene. The CDR3, as DNA: TGTGCCAGCAGGGCTCGGACAGGGAGCTCCTATAATTCACCCCTCCACTTT. Its translation is CASRARTGSSYNSPLHF.

This clone has just a few counts. The chain carries TRBV2 and TRBJ1-2, with D possibly TRBD1 on 6 matching bases. Germline V gene data show CDR1 as SNHLY and CDR2 as FYNNEI. V was cut by 1 base and J by 2 bases, with 8 bases left in between. CDR3 length equals 14 residues. The CDR3 DNA sequence: TGTGCCAGCAGTGAAGGGACAGTGAACTATGGCTACACCTTC. This translates into CASSEGTVNYGYTF.

This clone has a handful of counts. Other nucleotide sequences from this sample produce the same CDR3. The chain recombines TRBV18 with TRBJ2-5; no clear D. V lost 3 bases and J lost 2, with 1 base in between. This CDR3 is 11 amino acids long. Germline CDR1 is KGHSH and CDR2 is LQKENI. CDR3 region: CASSPQETQYF. CDR3 DNA: TGTGCCAGCTCACCGCAAGAGACCCAGTACTTC.

The rearrangement links TRBV2 to TRBJ1-5, with D possibly being TRBD1 (5 bases). Trimming removed 7 bases from V and 4 bases from J, with 17 bases in between. This CDR3 is 15 amino acids long. Germline CDR1 reads SNHLY; CDR2 reads FYNNEI. CDR3 loop: CASNERGGGNQPQHF. CDR3 bases: TGTGCCAGCAACGAACGGGGCGGGGGAAATCAGCCCCAGCATTTT. The whole variable domain, filled in from reference TRBV2 and TRBJ1-5, reads EPEVTQTPSHQVTQMGQEVILRCVPISNHLYFYWYRQILGQKVEFLVSFYNNEISEKSEIFDDQFSVERPDGSNFTLKIRSTKLEDSAMYFCASNERGGGNQPQHFGDGTRLSIL.

The chain is built from TRBV21-1 and TRBJ2-3; the table's TRBD1 call for D was not verified on the DNA. TRBV21-1 is given as a pseudogene. The CDR3 runs to 14 residues. CDR3 in DNA: TGTGCCAGCAGCAAGAGACAGGGAGAGGATACGCAGTATTTT. Protein: CASSKRQGEDTQYF.

This clone was seen a single time. The V and J genes are TRBV6-5 and TRBJ2-3; 8 positions agree with TRBD1. The germline gives CDR1 MNHEY, CDR2 SVGAGI. This CDR3 region has 15 residues. V gave up 6 bases and J gave up 4 bases; unmatched junction bases: 9. CDR3 loop: CASSRTGQGPDTQYF. CDR3 DNA sequence: TGTGCCAGCAGCCGAACCGGACAGGGACCAGATACGCAGTATTTT.

This clone appeared a few times. The J gene is TRBJ2-1, the V gene TRBV7-9, with 7 bases aligning to TRBD1. Germline V lookup: CDR1 SEHNR, CDR2 FQNEAQ (reference sequence). This CDR3 comprises 14 residues. Trimming cost V 0 bases and J 9 bases; bases outside gene matches: 5. CDR3: CASSLARQGTEQFF. CDR3 DNA: TGTGCCAGCAGCTTAGCGAGACAGGGTACTGAGCAGTTCTTC.

The rearrangement links TRBV6-6 to TRBJ2-2, with D tentatively TRBD1 (6 bases). Germline V gives CDR1 MNHNY, CDR2 SVGAGI (reference sequence). V was pared by 8 bases and J by 0 bases, with 10 bases between. The CDR3 is 14 amino acids. In DNA form, the CDR3 reads TGTGCCAGCGGGGGCAAGTCGAACACCGGGGAGCTGTTTTTT. Protein: CASGGKSNTGELFF.

This clone was picked up a small number of times. This sequence joins TRBV5-1 and TRBJ2-5, with D hard to call. Trimming removed 0 bases from V and 1 base from J, with 10 bases in between. Per germline, CDR1 SGHRS and CDR2 YFSETQ. The CDR3 covers 15 residues. The DNA of the CDR3 is TGCGCCAGCAGCTTGGTGGCGGAACCCCAAGAGACCCAGTACTTC. Protein product: CASSLVAEPQETQYF.

With respect to this clone: Other DNA sequences in the sample encode the same CDR3. V is TRBV4-1 and J is TRBJ1-2; TRBD1 is a possible D gene (5 bases). CDR3 size: 15 residues. Germline V gene data show CDR1 as MGHRA and CDR2 as YSYEKL. Trimming shortened V by 0 bases and J by 3 bases, and 11 bases separated the two germline ends. CDR3 nucleotide sequence: TGCGCCAGCAGCCAAGAAAGGGGATCGGACTATGGCTACACCTTC. This translates into CASSQERGSDYGYTF.

Only a few counts were recorded for this clone. The chain is built from TRBV2 and TRBJ2-3; D ambiguous. Trimming removed 4 bases from V and 1 base from J, with 12 bases in between. CDR1 is SNHLY and CDR2 is FYNNEI in the germline V gene. The CDR3 runs to 15 residues. The CDR3 spells CASSVEVRGTDTQYF. DNA of the CDR3: TGTGCCAGCAGTGTTGAGGTACGAGGCACAGATACGCAGTATTTT. The variable domain in full, completed from reference TRBV2 and TRBJ2-3, reads EPEVTQTPSHQVTQMGQEVILRCVPISNHLYFYWYRQILGQKVEFLVSFYNNEISEKSEIFDDQFSVERPDGSNFTLKIRSTKLEDSAMYFCASSVEVRGTDTQYFGPGTRLTVL.

Here the CDR3 reads CASSPGQALSYNSPLHF. The CDR3 DNA sequence: TGTGCCAGCTCACCAGGACAGGCCCTCTCCTATAATTCACCCCTCCACTTT. The genes are TRBV18 and TRBJ1-6; 7 bases line up with TRBD1. This CDR3 has 17 amino acids. J lost 0 bases, V lost 2 bases, and 4 bases had no gene match. Germline CDR1 KGHSH, CDR2 LQKENI.

The sample holds a few counts of this clone. The chain employs TRBV29-1 and TRBJ1-2; 8 bases match TRBD1. Germline V CDR1 and CDR2: SQVTM, ANQGSEA. CDR3 length: 14 residues. J was trimmed by 4 bases and V by 6 bases; bases with no gene match: 10. CDR3 sequence (DNA): TGCAGCGTGGGGGGCCGGACAGGGAGCTATGGCTACACCTTC. Protein: CSVGGRTGSYGYTF.

This chain links TRBV9 with TRBJ1-2, with 7 bases identical to TRBD1. V lost 4 bases to trimming and J lost 7 bases; unmatched junction nucleotides: 10. This CDR3 is 14 amino acids long. Germline V gene data show CDR1 as SGDLS and CDR2 as YYNGEE. In DNA form, the CDR3 reads TGTGCCAGCAGCAGGGACAGAGTCATAGCTGGCTACACCTTC. As protein: CASSRDRVIAGYTF.

CDR3: CASSPRDRGFEQYF. The CDR3 DNA is TGTGCCAGCTCACCACGGGACAGGGGATTCGAGCAGTACTTC. The chain uses TRBV18 and TRBJ2-7; 10 bases map to TRBD1. Germline values: CDR1 KGHSH, CDR2 LQKENI. J lost 6 bases, V lost 1 base, and 3 bases had no gene match. The CDR3 sequence is 14 residues long.

This clone came up a few times. The chain is built from TRBV4-2 and TRBJ1-4, with 7 nucleotides matching TRBD1. The CDR3 loop spans 14 amino acids. The germline gives CDR1 LGHNA, CDR2 YNFKEQ. V trimming: 7 bases; J trimming: 5 bases; junction bases outside the gene matches: 7. CDR3 nucleotides: TGTGCCAGCACAACGGGACAGTCGAATGAAAAACTGTTTTTT. It translates to CASTTGQSNEKLFF.

This clone was picked up a small number of times. The rearrangement joins TRBV30 to TRBJ1-5; D remains unclear. The CDR3 covers 13 residues. In germline, CDR1 is GTSNPN, CDR2 SVGIG (reference sequence). V was pared by 5 bases and J by 2 bases, with 10 bases between. This chain's CDR3 is CAWAVDGNQPQHF. The CDR3 DNA follows: TGTGCCTGGGCGGTAGATGGCAATCAGCCCCAGCATTTT.

Points on this clone: Distinct nucleotide sequences in the sample also encode this CDR3. J is TRBJ2-1 and V is TRBV30; D possibly matches TRBD1 or TRBD2 (6 bases each). Germline V gene data show CDR1 as GTSNPN and CDR2 as SVGIG (reference sequence). V was trimmed by 0 bases and J by 8 bases, leaving 8 bases between them. There are 12 residues in the CDR3. DNA of the CDR3: TGTGCCTGGAGTGTACGGGGGCATGAGCAGTTCTTC. Protein: CAWSVRGHEQFF.

The chain couples TRBV11-1 to TRBJ1-2, with 10 nucleotides matching TRBD1. Germline CDR1 and CDR2: SGHAT and FQDESV (reference sequence). CDR3 length: 15 residues. V lost 5 bases to trimming and J lost 6 bases; unmatched junction nucleotides: 9. The CDR3 loop is CASSPGTGVLDGYTF. CDR3 DNA sequence: TGTGCCAGCAGCCCAGGGACAGGGGTCTTGGATGGCTACACCTTC.

The CDR3 DNA sequence: TGTGCCAGCAGCTTAGTGGGAGGGCTGAACACTGAAGCTTTCTTT. The encoded protein is CASSLVGGLNTEAFF. The chain carries TRBV7-2 and TRBJ1-1; D gene uncertain. Germline CDR1 reads SGHTA; CDR2 reads FQGNSA. The V end was cut by 1 base, the J end by 0 bases, with 9 bases between. There are 15 residues in the CDR3.

J is TRBJ1-2 and V is TRBV6-6; 8 bases match TRBD1. Germline lookup yields CDR1 MNHNY and CDR2 SVGAGI (reference sequence). V lost 2 bases and J lost 8; bases outside the gene matches: 13. The CDR3 runs 16 residues. As DNA, the CDR3 is TGTGCCAGCAGTTACGGGGGGACAGGAAGTCCTCTGGGCTACACCTTC. It yields the protein CASSYGGTGSPLGYTF.

This clone has just a few counts. Germline is not matched at one junction end, which may reflect a read error. The CDR3 sequence: CASSRPGPFAF. The DNA for the CDR3 is TGTGCCAGCAGCAGACCCGGGCCGTTCGCCTTC. V gene TRBV6-6 combines with J gene TRBJ1-2; no reliable D call. Germline V gene data show CDR1 as MNHNY and CDR2 as SVGAGI (reference sequence). This CDR3 region has 11 residues.

This clone was counted between two and nine times. The chain is built from TRBV11-2 and TRBJ2-6, with D unresolved. Germline lookup yields CDR1 SGHAT and CDR2 FQNNGV. The CDR3 spans 15 residues. V lost 1 base, J lost 0 bases, and 4 bases lay in between. The CDR3 DNA reads as TGTGCCAGCAGCTTAGGGAGCTCTGGGGCCAACGTCCTGACTTTC. It encodes CASSLGSSGANVLTF. The variable domain in full, completed from reference TRBV11-2 and TRBJ2-6, reads EAGVAQSPRYKIIEKRQSVAFWCNPISGHATLYWYQQILGQGPKLLIQFQNNGVVDDSQLPKDRFSAERLKGVDSTLKIQPAKLEDSAVYLCASSLGSSGANVLTFGAGSRLTVL.